Listed below are T cell receptor beta chains from one sample, sequenced in a study of OX40 agonist ivuxolimab in advanced cancers. Clones were sequenced by immunoSEQ multiplex PCR, and TCRdb holds only the in-frame ones, with some missing. The sample includes about 27,000 clones, about nine tenths seen only once; the top ten take roughly 23%. The sequenced sample was CD4+ or CD8+ T cells sorted from blood, obtained in a trial of the OX40 agonist ivuxolimab. Source of these receptors: an adult with an advanced solid tumor such as melanoma, head and neck, liver or kidney cancer. CDR3s include the opening cysteine and the closing phenylalanine or tryptophan. D genes are given only for firm matches. Clone size is shown for a subset of rows, as once, few, many or a class of expanded clone.

clone size,V gene,CDR3 length,D gene,J gene,CDR3 DNA,CDR3 protein
.,TRBV27,14,.,TRBJ2-7,TGTGCCAGCAGTTCCGGGGCAGGGCACTACGAGCAGTACTTC,CASSSGAGHYEQYF
.,TRBV15,14,TRBD2,TRBJ2-1,TGTGCCACCAGGACTAGCGGGGGGGTCTATGAGCAGTTCTTC,CATRTSGGVYEQFF
.,TRBV19,14,.,TRBJ2-7,TGTGCCAGTAGTATAGGGGGACGGAACTACGAGCAGTACTTC,CASSIGGRNYEQYF
.,TRBV6-8,16,.,TRBJ1-2,TGTGCCAGCACCCCCCGGGGGGGGAGGCAGGCAAACGGCTACACCTTC,CASTPRGGRQANGYTF
.,TRBV27,15,.,TRBJ2-6,TGTGCCAGCACTCTACAGTTCTCTGGGGCCAACGTCCTGACTTTC,CASTLQFSGANVLTF
.,TRBV4-3,14,.,TRBJ2-1,TGCGCCAGCAGCCAATTCCAGGTAGCGAATGAGCAGTTCTTC,CASSQFQVANEQFF
.,TRBV7-9,15,TRBD1,TRBJ2-3,TGTGCCAGCAGCCTACAGGGGGCGCCCACAGATACGCAGTATTTT,CASSLQGAPTDTQYF
.,TRBV5-4,16,.,TRBJ1-1,TGTGCCAGCAGCTTGGTAGGGGTCCTTCCGGGGACTGAAGCTTTCTTT,CASSLVGVLPGTEAFF
.,TRBV28,15,.,TRBJ2-7,TGTGCCAGCAGTTTATATCAGGGGCTGAACTACGAGCAGTACTTC,CASSLYQGLNYEQYF
.,TRBV4-3,15,TRBD2,TRBJ2-2,TGCGCCAGCAGGGCGGGGACTAGCGGGGCCGGGGAGCTGTTTTTT,CASRAGTSGAGELFF
.,TRBV7-9,15,.,TRBJ1-1,TGTGCCAGCAGCTTAGTCAGGGGTGAGAACACTGAAGCTTTCTTT,CASSLVRGENTEAFF
.,TRBV9,15,.,TRBJ2-7,TGTGCCAGCAGCCCAACCGGGACTCCCACGTACGAGCAGTACTTC,CASSPTGTPTYEQYF
.,TRBV10-3,15,TRBD2,TRBJ2-7,TGTGCCATCAGTGAGGGGCTAGCGGGGACCTACGAGCAGTACTTC,CAISEGLAGTYEQYF
.,TRBV5-1,16,.,TRBJ2-7,TGCGCCAGCAGCTTGCTCCCGACTCCCAGCTCCTACGAGCAGTACTTC,CASSLLPTPSSYEQYF
.,TRBV19,15,.,TRBJ1-2,TGTGCCAGTAGTATGTCGCCGCGGACTAACTATGGCTACACCTTC,CASSMSPRTNYGYTF
.,TRBV4-2,17,TRBD2,TRBJ2-5,TGTGCCAGCAGCCGGCGCTCATCAGCGGGAGGGGCGGAGACCCAGTACTTC,CASSRRSSAGGAETQYF
.,TRBV7-3,19,.,TRBJ2-3,TGTGCCAGCAGCTTAACTGGGGGCGGGGCGGGAGCGGCAACAGATACGCAGTATTTT,CASSLTGGGAGAATDTQYF
.,TRBV6-1,10,.,TRBJ2-1,TGTGCCAGCAGTGATAATGAGCAGTTCTTC,CASSDNEQFF
.,TRBV7-9,14,.,TRBJ1-1,TGTGCCAGCAGCTTAAGCACTCTGAACACTGAAGCTTTCTTT,CASSLSTLNTEAFF
once,TRBV13,16,.,TRBJ1-1,TGTGCCAGCAGCCAAGCCGGGTTTTCGGGGAACACTGAAGCTTTCTTT,CASSQAGFSGNTEAFF
.,TRBV30,13,TRBD2,TRBJ2-7,TGTGCCTGGAGTTTCGGGACTAGCAACGAGCAGTACTTC,CAWSFGTSNEQYF
.,TRBV29-1,12,.,TRBJ2-7,TGCAGCGTTGATGGGGGCGGGTTGGAGCAGTACTTC,CSVDGGGLEQYF
.,TRBV19,14,.,TRBJ1-1,TGTGCCAGTAGATCAGGGGTGTCGAACACTGAAGCTTTCTTT,CASRSGVSNTEAFF
.,TRBV27,13,.,TRBJ2-7,TGTGCCAGCAGCTCAGCGGTGCCTTACGAGCAGTACTTC,CASSSAVPYEQYF
few,TRBV7-9,13,.,TRBJ1-2,TGTGCCAGCAGCCCCACCGACGGATCTGGCTACACCTTC,CASSPTDGSGYTF
once,TRBV6-1,15,.,TRBJ1-1,TGTGCCAGCAGTGAGCGTGGGACACCGAACACTGAAGCTTTCTTT,CASSERGTPNTEAFF
.,TRBV7-9,15,.,TRBJ2-7,TGTGCCAGCAGCTTAGAGGGGTTAAGCTCCTACGAGCAGTACTTC,CASSLEGLSSYEQYF
.,TRBV9,11,.,TRBJ1-2,TGTGCCAGCAGCGGACTCGGGGGCTACACCTTC,CASSGLGGYTF
.,TRBV6-1,13,.,TRBJ2-7,TGTGCCAGCAGTGAGGGACACAACTACGAGCAGTACTTC,CASSEGHNYEQYF
.,TRBV9,14,.,TRBJ2-3,TGTGCCAGCAGCGTAGAGTTGCGCACAGATACGCAGTATTTT,CASSVELRTDTQYF
.,TRBV27,16,TRBD1,TRBJ1-2,TGTGCCAGCAGTTTATCGGGACAGGTTCGAGGGTATGGCTACACCTTC,CASSLSGQVRGYGYTF
.,TRBV11-2,15,.,TRBJ1-2,TGTGCCAGCAGCTTAGACTGGACGGAAAACTATGGCTACACCTTC,CASSLDWTENYGYTF
.,TRBV23-1,13,.,TRBJ1-5,TGCGCCAGCAGTCCCCGACCGGATCAGCCCCAGCATTTT,CASSPRPDQPQHF
.,TRBV5-6,13,.,TRBJ2-5,TGTGCCAGCAGCTTGGGAGGGTCAGAGACCCAGTACTTC,CASSLGGSETQYF
.,TRBV19,15,TRBD2,TRBJ2-3,TGTGCCAGTAGTAAACTAGCGGGAATGGCAGATACGCAGTATTTT,CASSKLAGMADTQYF
.,TRBV4-1,18,TRBD1,TRBJ2-2,TGCGCCAGCAGCCAAGATCTAGGGACAGGGGACTACACCGGGGAGCTGTTTTTT,CASSQDLGTGDYTGELFF
.,TRBV7-6,15,TRBD2,TRBJ2-1,TGTGCCAGCAGCTTGGAGACTAGCACTTTCCATGAGCAGTTCTTC,CASSLETSTFHEQFF
.,TRBV28,15,.,TRBJ2-7,TGTGCCAGCAGCCTTCACAACCTACAGGGCTACGAGCAGTACTTC,CASSLHNLQGYEQYF
.,TRBV2,13,TRBD1,TRBJ2-5,TGTGCCAGCAGAGAACAGGGGGCGGAGACCCAGTACTTC,CASREQGAETQYF
.,TRBV5-1,11,.,TRBJ2-3,TGCGCCAGCAGGCAGGTGGATACGCAGTATTTT,CASRQVDTQYF
.,TRBV30,11,.,TRBJ1-1,TGTGCCTGGAGTGACGGTGGAGAAGCTTTCTTT,CAWSDGGEAFF
.,TRBV4-2,16,TRBD2,TRBJ2-7,TGTGCCAGCAGCCAAGAAGACGGGAGGAGCTCCTACGAGCAGTACTTC,CASSQEDGRSSYEQYF
.,TRBV28,15,.,TRBJ2-2,TGTGCCAGCAGTTTAGGGTCAGCGAACACCGGGGAGCTGTTTTTT,CASSLGSANTGELFF
.,TRBV29-1,14,TRBD1,TRBJ2-2,TGCAGCACATGGGACAGGGGGAACACCGGGGAGCTGTTTTTT,CSTWDRGNTGELFF
.,TRBV28,15,TRBD2,TRBJ2-3,TGTGCCAGCAGGGGAAGCGGGGATAGCACAGATACGCAGTATTTT,CASRGSGDSTDTQYF